These 15 T cell receptor beta chains share one sample of origin, sequenced in a study of shared clonotypes between healthy human individuals. Only in-frame clones appear in the TCRdb table, and some are missing; sequencing was by immunoSEQ multiplex PCR. This table holds 2,500,000 or so clones, 90% to 95% found once. The source material was naive CD4+ T cells sorted from blood. Subset described: CD45RA+ positively selected. These receptors came from a man between 18 and 29 years old in good health.

The rearrangement links TRBV7-9 to TRBJ2-7, with TRBD1 identical over 9 bases. Germline values: CDR1 SEHNR, CDR2 FQNEAQ (reference sequence). V shed 5 bases, J shed 6 bases, and the junction held 14 bases outside the gene matches. The CDR3 consists of 16 residues. As DNA, the CDR3 is TGTGCCAGCAGCCCGCAACCCGTACAGACAGGGGGCGAGCAGTACTTC. It is translated as CASSPQPVQTGGEQYF.

J is TRBJ1-3 and V is TRBV28; unclear D gene. This CDR3 region has 15 residues. In germline, CDR1 is MDHEN, CDR2 SYDVKM. V was trimmed by 5 bases and J by 7 bases, leaving 18 bases between them. The CDR3 DNA sequence: TGTGCCAGCAGTCTCTCGGTTGTTAGTGGGAACACCATATATTTT. It yields the protein CASSLSVVSGNTIYF.

Regarding this clone: A read error may be the cause here, since a much bigger clone is one base away. Other DNA sequences within the sample encode an identical CDR3. In nucleotides, the CDR3 is TGTGCCAGCAGTCCGAGCTCCTACGAGCAGTACTTC. Its translation: CASSPSSYEQYF. V is TRBV6-6 and J is TRBJ2-7, with D uncertain. This CDR3 region has 12 residues. V lost 5 bases to trimming and J lost 0 bases, with 5 bases between them. Germline V lookup: CDR1 MNHNY, CDR2 SVGAGI (reference sequence).

The genes are TRBV6-1 and TRBJ2-1, with a possible D match to TRBD2 (5 bases). The CDR3 consists of 14 residues. Trimming took off 4 bases at V and 2 bases at J, with 9 bases between the two ends. Germline V gene data show CDR1 as MNHNS and CDR2 as SASEGT. CDR3 coding DNA: TGTGCCAGCAGTGTTAGCGTTACCTACAATGAGCAGTTCTTC. It translates to CASSVSVTYNEQFF.

In DNA, the CDR3 is TGCGCCAGCAGCTTGGACCCATCCCTGGGCGTAATATATGGCTACACCTTC. Translation: CASSLDPSLGVIYGYTF. The chain employs TRBV5-1 and TRBJ1-2, with unresolved D. Germline CDR1 SGHRS, CDR2 YFSETQ. This CDR3 has 17 residues. V lost 0 bases, J lost 5 bases, and 20 bases lay in between.

V is TRBV7-9 and J is TRBJ1-2; D call uncertain. Germline V lookup: CDR1 SEHNR, CDR2 FQNEAQ (reference sequence). Between the trimmed V and J ends, which lost 4 bases and 2 bases, there was a span of 11 bases. This CDR3 is 14 amino acids long. The CDR3: CASSSAFVNYGYTF. CDR3 in DNA: TGTGCCAGCAGCTCCGCCTTTGTAAACTATGGCTACACCTTC.

This chain joins TRBV18 and TRBJ2-2; D gene unclear. CDR1 is KGHSH and CDR2 is LQKENI in the germline V gene. V was pared by 3 bases and J by 2 bases, with 13 bases between. This CDR3 spans 16 amino acids. As DNA, the CDR3 is TGTGCCAGCTCACCTACAAGTCTCCTCAACACCGGGGAGCTGTTTTTT. It is translated as CASSPTSLLNTGELFF.

The chain recombines TRBV6-1 with TRBJ1-4; D remains unclear. Germline CDR1 and CDR2: MNHNS and SASEGT. This CDR3 contains 16 residues. Trimming removed 2 bases from V and 0 bases from J, with 10 bases in between. The CDR3 reads CASSEWVLATNEKLFF. The CDR3 nucleotides are TGTGCCAGCAGTGAATGGGTACTTGCAACTAATGAAAAACTGTTTTTT.

The genes are TRBV7-2 and TRBJ2-3, with TRBD1 identical over 7 bases. The germline V gene has CDR1 SGHTA and CDR2 FQGNSA. The CDR3 is 15 residues long. V lost 5 bases and J lost 3; bases outside the gene matches: 8. This chain's CDR3 is CASSEQGRGTDTQYF. Here the CDR3 DNA reads TGTGCCAGCAGCGAGCAGGGCAGGGGGACAGATACGCAGTATTTT.

This clone was recorded only once. The rearrangement uses TRBV19 and TRBJ2-2; D gene unclear. The CDR3 contains 11 residues. Germline CDR1 reads LNHDA; CDR2 reads SQIVND (reference sequence). Trimming cost V 6 bases and J 9 bases, with 8 bases left between them. CDR3 residues: CASRQLRELFF. The CDR3 DNA reads TGTGCCAGTAGACAGCTAAGGGAGCTGTTTTTT.

This clone was seen a single time. This sequence joins TRBV5-1 and TRBJ2-3; D call uncertain. This CDR3 is built from 13 residues. With 4 bases removed from V and 0 bases from J, the gap between germline ends came to 6 bases. CDR1 SGHRS and CDR2 YFSETQ come from the germline V gene. The CDR3 protein is CASSQKSTDTQYF. The CDR3 bases are TGCGCCAGCAGCCAAAAGAGCACAGATACGCAGTATTTT.

This clone occurred once. This chain uses TRBV11-2 with TRBJ1-2, with D possibly being TRBD1 (5 bases). Germline CDR1 SGHAT, CDR2 FQNNGV. The CDR3 extends over 15 amino acids. The V end lost 2 bases, the J end lost 4 bases, and 14 bases lay between the germline ends. CDR3 amino acids: CASSLQGGVGYGYTF. The CDR3 DNA follows: TGTGCCAGCAGCTTACAGGGCGGGGTGGGCTATGGCTACACCTTC.

A single count supports this clone. The J gene is TRBJ1-2, the V gene TRBV18; possibly TRBD1 for D (5 bases). Per the germline V gene, CDR1 is KGHSH and CDR2 is LQKENI. The CDR3 runs 14 residues. Trimming shortened V by 8 bases and J by 5 bases, and 18 bases separated the two germline ends. CDR3 nucleotides: TGTGCCAGCGACCGTGGGGATGGGGCATATGGCTACACCTTC. Protein product: CASDRGDGAYGYTF.

The chain is built from TRBV7-6 and TRBJ2-3; 13 nucleotides match TRBD2. Germline-derived CDR1 and CDR2 are SGHVS and FNYEAQ. Trimming at V came to 1 base and at J to 10 bases, leaving 5 bases not matched to a gene. The CDR3 is 15 residues long. The chain's CDR3 is CASSLGTSGSLAQYF. The CDR3 bases are TGTGCCAGCAGCTTAGGGACTAGCGGGAGTCTGGCGCAGTATTTT.

The chain employs TRBV2 and TRBJ1-5; the match to TRBD1 covers 7 bases. The V and J ends lost 8 bases and 5 bases, in that order; junction bases with no gene match: 6. The CDR3 totals 13 residues. CDR1 SNHLY and CDR2 FYNNEI come from the germline V gene. Written as DNA, the CDR3 is TGTGCCAGCTGCTGGGACAGCGATCAGCCCCAGCATTTT. Translated, it gives CASCWDSDQPQHF.